A single sample is the source of the 30 T cell receptor beta chains below, sequenced in a study of blood T cells in healthy people across ages. Sample-barcoded 5' priming and a J-beta primer mix drove a second PCR of roughly 7 to 11 cycles. TCRdb re-called the 5' RACE reads through MiXCR, storing one row per CDR3 protein. The data contain approximately 2,000,000 distinct CDR3 sequences, about two fifths of them seen just once; the ten biggest clones take up roughly 24%. Sequencing was carried out using blood. Source of these receptors: a human donor in good health.

There are many counts of this clonotype. This chain uses TRBV7-2 with TRBJ2-3, with 12 bases matching TRBD2. This CDR3 has 16 residues. The V gene's germline CDR1 is SGHTA and CDR2 FQGNSA. Trimming at V came to 1 base and at J to 6 bases, leaving 5 bases not matched to a gene. CDR3 sequence (DNA): TGTGCCAGCAGCTTAGGGCTAGCGGGGGGGTTTGATACGCAGTATTTT. Its translation: CASSLGLAGGFDTQYF.

This clonotype was observed a handful of times. This chain's CDR3 is CASSISFYEQYF. In nucleotides, the CDR3 is TGTGCCAGCAGCATTAGTTTCTACGAGCAGTACTTC. This sequence joins TRBV11-2 and TRBJ2-7; no firm D call. The CDR3 length is 12 residues. Germline CDR1 reads SGHAT; CDR2 reads FQNNGV. Trimming pared 5 bases from V and 3 bases from J, leaving 8 bases between.

This chain joins TRBV24-1 and TRBJ1-2; a possible D gene is TRBD1 (5 bases). There are 13 residues in the CDR3. With 5 bases removed from V and 7 bases from J, the gap between germline ends came to 13 bases. Germline V lookup: CDR1 KGHDR, CDR2 SFDVKD. The CDR3 DNA sequence: TGTGCCACCAGTGGTACGGGGCGCGCTGGCTACACCTTC. It yields the protein CATSGTGRAGYTF.

This clonotype showed up just a few times. The rearrangement links TRBV15 to TRBJ2-5; TRBD2 aligns across 8 bases. J was trimmed by 0 bases and V by 5 bases; bases with no gene match: 8. CDR3 length: 16 residues. Germline CDR1 is LNHNV and CDR2 is YYDKDF (reference sequence). The CDR3 is CATSFPAGGDQETQYF. The CDR3 region has the DNA TGTGCCACCAGCTTCCCCGCCGGGGGGGACCAAGAGACCCAGTACTTC.

The sample holds a few counts of this clonotype. V usage is TRBV4-3 and J usage is TRBJ2-1; TRBD2 matches 9 bases. Germline V gene lookup returns CDR1 LGHNA and CDR2 YSLEER. V shed 1 base, J shed 6 bases, and the junction held 16 bases outside the gene matches. The CDR3 sequence is 19 residues long. The chain's CDR3 is CASSQGPFRGTSPFNEQFF. The DNA for the CDR3 is TGCGCCAGCAGCCAAGGTCCCTTTCGCGGGACTAGCCCTTTCAATGAGCAGTTCTTC.

The table lists this clonotype with a few counts. The chain links TRBV5-5 to TRBJ2-5; 11 bases agree with TRBD1. The CDR3 spans 14 residues. With V trimmed by 4 bases and J by 11 bases, 10 bases remained unmatched. Looked up from germline, CDR1 is SGHKS and CDR2 is YYEKEE (reference sequence). In DNA form, the CDR3 reads TGTGCCAGCAGCCCGGACAGGGGGCCGGAGGAGCAGTACTTC. Translated: CASSPDRGPEEQYF.

J is TRBJ2-2 and V is TRBV2; 11 bases are shared with TRBD1. The J segment lost 7 bases and the V segment lost 7 bases, leaving 8 bases of the junction unmatched. This CDR3 spans 15 amino acids. Germline CDR1 SNHLY, CDR2 FYNNEI. The CDR3 DNA is TGTGCCAGCATTTCGGACAGGGGGCTGAACGGGGAGCTGTTTTTT. It yields the protein CASISDRGLNGELFF.

V and J are TRBV5-1 and TRBJ1-3, with 7 nucleotides matching TRBD1. This CDR3 has 14 amino acids. Germline V gene lookup returns CDR1 SGHRS and CDR2 YFSETQ. The trim removed 4 bases at V and 11 bases at J, leaving 12 bases unmatched. The CDR3 region has the DNA TGCGCCAGCAGCCCACAGGGGATGGGAGACGCCATATATTTT. This encodes CASSPQGMGDAIYF.

The chain carries TRBV7-9 and TRBJ1-2; D possibly corresponds to TRBD1 (6 bases). Germline-derived CDR1 and CDR2 are SEHNR and FQNEAQ (reference sequence). Trimming took off 5 bases at V and 7 bases at J, with 14 bases between the two ends. This CDR3 is 13 amino acids long. CDR3 loop: CASSPGQFSGYTF. CDR3 in DNA: TGTGCCAGCAGCCCCGGACAGTTCTCTGGCTACACCTTC. Filled out from reference TRBV7-9 and TRBJ1-2, the complete variable domain reads DTGVSQNPRHKITKRGQNVTFRCDPISEHNRLYWYRQTLGQGPEFLTYFQNEAQLEKSRLLSDRFSAERPKGSFSTLEIQRTEQGDSAMYLCASSPGQFSGYTFGSGTRLTVV.

The V and J genes are TRBV9 and TRBJ2-3; D might be TRBD2 (6 bases). The CDR3 runs to 17 residues. The V gene lost 3 bases and the J gene lost 4 bases, with 21 bases spanning the gap. The V gene's germline CDR1 is SGDLS and CDR2 YYNGEE. CDR3 coding DNA: TGTGCCAGCAGCGGAGTAGTATGGGAGGAGGGATCAGATACGCAGTATTTT. Translation gives CASSGVVWEEGSDTQYF.

The chain recombines TRBV6-6 with TRBJ2-5; 7 bases match TRBD2. The better agreement between TRBJ2-7 and the DNA end casts doubt on the J call. The CDR3 runs 14 residues. Germline-derived CDR1 and CDR2 are MNHNY and SVGAGI (reference sequence). The CDR3 DNA is TGTGCCACCGCGTTCGGGCGGGGGTCCTACGAGCAGTACTTC. Translation: CATAFGRGSYEQYF.

In the case of this clonotype: One junction end does not reproduce the germline sequence, and a read error may be involved. The chain is built from TRBV7-6 and TRBJ2-6; a possible D gene is TRBD1 (6 bases). There are 14 residues in the CDR3. The germline gives CDR1 SGHVS, CDR2 FNYEAQ. The chain's CDR3 is CASSRTAGANVPTF. DNA of the CDR3: TGTGCCAGCAGCCGGACAGCTGGGGCCAACGTCCCGACTTTC.

The gene calls are TRBV5-1 and TRBJ2-1, with a tentative D call TRBD1 (5 bases). This CDR3 region has 13 residues. The germline CDR1 and CDR2 sequences are SGHRS and YFSETQ. V gave up 3 bases and J gave up 6 bases, with 10 bases separating them. The CDR3, as DNA: TGCGCCAGCAGCTACCCGCAGGGCAATGAGCAGTTCTTC. It translates to CASSYPQGNEQFF.

This clonotype was counted at least ten times. The rearrangement joins TRBV12-3 or TRBV12-4 to TRBJ2-7, with a possible D match to TRBD2 (5 bases). The V end lost 2 bases, the J end lost 3 bases, and 11 bases lay between the germline ends. This CDR3 contains 14 residues. CDR3 residues: CASSLRGGYYEQYF. CDR3 DNA: TGTGCCAGCAGTTTACGGGGTGGTTACTACGAGCAGTACTTC.

The chain employs TRBV29-1 and TRBJ1-2; D possibly corresponds to TRBD1 (5 bases). The V and J ends lost 7 bases and 4 bases respectively, with 13 bases between them. The CDR3 spans 12 residues. Per germline, CDR1 SQVTM and CDR2 ANQGSEA. CDR3 protein: CSGLRAGYGYTF. The CDR3 DNA reads as TGCAGCGGACTCAGGGCGGGCTATGGCTACACCTTC.

The DNA of the CDR3 is TGTGCCAGCTCACCACTTGGGACACCCGACGGATACGAGCAGTACTTC. This sequence encodes CASSPLGTPDGYEQYF. The chain joins TRBV18 to TRBJ2-4, with D perhaps matching TRBD1 (6 bases). The J call may be mistaken, given a closer DNA end match to TRBJ2-7. The germline gives CDR1 KGHSH, CDR2 LQKENI. The CDR3 covers 16 residues.

The V call is TRBV5-1, the J call TRBJ1-1; 11 nucleotides align to TRBD1. Per the germline V gene, CDR1 is SGHRS and CDR2 is YFSETQ. The length of the CDR3 is 14 residues. Trimming removed 5 bases from V and 3 bases from J; junction bases left unmatched: 3. The CDR3 DNA is TGCGCCAGCAGATCGGGACAGGGGGACACTGAAGCTTTCTTT. The encoded protein is CASRSGQGDTEAFF.

This chain connects TRBV29-1 to TRBJ2-3; no reliable D call. Between the trimmed V and J ends, which lost 6 bases and 4 bases, there was a span of 14 bases. Looked up from germline, CDR1 is SQVTM and CDR2 is ANQGSEA. The length of the CDR3 is 13 residues. CDR3 nucleotides: TGCAGCGTGGGTGGTGGATTAGCAGATACGCAGTATTTT. As protein: CSVGGGLADTQYF.

The chain recombines TRBV7-8 with TRBJ1-4; a weak D match, TRBD1 (5 bases). This CDR3 is 17 amino acids long. Trimming shortened V by 8 bases and J by 4 bases, and 23 bases separated the two germline ends. The V gene's germline CDR1 is SGHVS and CDR2 FQNEAQ. This CDR3 reads CASSGGRLALGNEKLFF. Written as DNA, the CDR3 is TGTGCCAGCTCGGGGGGGAGATTAGCGTTGGGTAATGAAAAACTGTTTTTT.

This sequence joins TRBV19 and TRBJ1-1, with D possibly TRBD1 on 5 matching bases. This CDR3 has 16 residues. Germline CDR1 and CDR2: LNHDA and SQIVND (reference sequence). V lost 4 bases, J lost 5 bases, and 20 bases lay in between. The CDR3 protein is CASSRRGRTTRTEAFF. The CDR3 DNA is TGTGCCAGTAGTAGGAGGGGACGAACAACTCGAACTGAAGCTTTCTTT.

This clonotype occurred a few times. The chain carries TRBV9 and TRBJ2-3; D not resolved. Germline values: CDR1 SGDLS, CDR2 YYNGEE. The length of the CDR3 is 16 residues. Trimming stripped 0 bases from V and 2 bases from J, with 13 bases between. The CDR3 reads CASSVGALLFTDTQYF. CDR3 sequence (DNA): TGTGCCAGCAGCGTAGGGGCCCTACTTTTCACAGATACGCAGTATTTT. The entire variable domain, with the rest obtained from reference TRBV9 and TRBJ2-3, is as follows: DSGVTQTPKHLITATGQRVTLRCSPRSGDLSVYWYQQSLDQGLQFLIQYYNGEERAKGNILERFSAQQFPDLHSELNLSSLELGDSALYFCASSVGALLFTDTQYFGPGTRLTVL.

This chain connects TRBV11-2 to TRBJ1-2; tentative D call: TRBD1 (5 bases). Germline lookup yields CDR1 SGHAT and CDR2 FQNNGV. This CDR3 has 24 residues. Deletions cut 4 bases from V and 1 base from J, with 40 bases between. CDR3 DNA sequence: TGTGCCAGCAGCTCTCAGACGGACCGGGACCGGTGGGGGTACCCGGACCGCAGTAACTATGGCTACACCTTC. This gives the protein CASSSQTDRDRWGYPDRSNYGYTF.

The V call is TRBV12-3 or TRBV12-4, the J call TRBJ2-2; possibly TRBD1 for D (6 bases). Trimming cost V 3 bases and J 1 base, with 9 bases left between them. The CDR3 contains 15 residues. The CDR3 coding sequence is TGTGCCAGCAGTTTTACAGGGAAGAACACCGGGGAGCTGTTTTTT. Translated, it gives CASSFTGKNTGELFF.

Regarding this clonotype: The junction differs from germline at one of its ends, possibly a read error. The chain links TRBV12-3 or TRBV12-4 to TRBJ2-7; D call uncertain. The CDR3 contains 13 residues. In nucleotides, the CDR3 is TGTGTCAGCAGTTACCAGGAACCCTACGAGCAGTACTTC. Its protein product is CVSSYQEPYEQYF.

This sequence joins TRBV5-1 and TRBJ2-7, with D possibly being TRBD1 (6 bases). TRBJ2-5 explains the end of the DNA better; the J call may be wrong. Germline loops: CDR1 SGHRS, CDR2 YFSETQ. This CDR3 has 14 amino acids. The CDR3 region has the DNA TGCGCCAGCAGCTTTGGGACAATTTTAGAGACCCAGTACTTC. Translating it yields CASSFGTILETQYF.

The V gene is TRBV6-2 or TRBV6-3, the J gene TRBJ2-7; TRBD1 matches at 10 bases. Trimming took 6 bases from V and 5 from J; bases not matched to a gene: 10. The CDR3 runs to 15 residues. Per germline, CDR1 MNHEY and CDR2 SVGEGT. CDR3 protein: CASSKPGQGRNEQYF. The CDR3 DNA is TGTGCCAGCAGCAAACCGGGACAGGGGAGGAACGAGCAGTACTTC.

This clonotype occurred once. This chain connects TRBV12-3 or TRBV12-4 to TRBJ1-5, with D possibly matching TRBD1 (5 bases). Trimming pared 7 bases from V and 0 bases from J, leaving 19 bases between. The CDR3 runs to 17 residues. The CDR3 DNA is TGTGCCAGCAAAAACCGGGGGGGATCCCATAGCAATCAGCCCCAGCATTTT. It translates to CASKNRGGSHSNQPQHF.

The chain carries TRBV29-1 and TRBJ1-1; D is unresolved. Germline V gene sequence: CDR1 SQVTM, CDR2 ANQGSEA. V lost 6 bases, J lost 2 bases, and 10 bases lay in between. The length of the CDR3 is 12 residues. CDR3 DNA: TGCAGCGTGATAGGAGCTAACACTGAAGCTTTCTTT. Translated: CSVIGANTEAFF.

The chain joins TRBV3-1 to TRBJ1-4; D is possibly TRBD1 (6 bases). V lost 1 base and J 7 bases, leaving 19 bases between the germline ends. This CDR3 contains 17 residues. Germline CDR1 reads LGHDT; CDR2 reads YNNKEL (reference sequence). The CDR3 is CASSQARGGAGSEKLFF. The CDR3, as DNA: TGTGCCAGCAGCCAAGCGCGTGGGGGCGCAGGGAGTGAAAAACTGTTTTTT.

This clonotype was found a few times. The gene calls are TRBV29-1 and TRBJ2-5; the D is unclear. CDR1 SQVTM and CDR2 ANQGSEA come from the germline V gene. V lost 7 bases, J lost 3 bases, and 12 bases lay in between. The CDR3 is 12 amino acids. The CDR3 reads CSARRSEETQYF. In DNA form, the CDR3 reads TGCAGCGCAAGACGGAGCGAAGAGACCCAGTACTTC.